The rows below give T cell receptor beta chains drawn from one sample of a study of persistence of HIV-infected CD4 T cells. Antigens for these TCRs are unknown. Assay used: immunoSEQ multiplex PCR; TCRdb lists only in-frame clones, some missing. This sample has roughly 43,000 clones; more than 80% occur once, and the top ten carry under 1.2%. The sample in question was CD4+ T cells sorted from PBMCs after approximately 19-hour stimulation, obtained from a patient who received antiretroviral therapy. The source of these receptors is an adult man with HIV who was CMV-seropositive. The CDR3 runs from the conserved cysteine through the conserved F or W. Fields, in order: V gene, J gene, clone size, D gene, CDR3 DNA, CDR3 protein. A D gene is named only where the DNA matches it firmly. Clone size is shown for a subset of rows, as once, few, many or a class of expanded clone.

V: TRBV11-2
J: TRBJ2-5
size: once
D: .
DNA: TGTGCCAGCAGCCCCATCCAAGAGACCCAGTACTTC
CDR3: CASSPIQETQYF

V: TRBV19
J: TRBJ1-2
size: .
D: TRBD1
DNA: TGTGCCAGTACCATCCCCCAGACAGGGGTGCGAGGCTACACCTTC
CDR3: CASTIPQTGVRGYTF

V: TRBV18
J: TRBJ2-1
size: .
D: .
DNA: TGTGCCAGCTCACCGACCCCTGGGGAGCAGTTCTTC
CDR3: CASSPTPGEQFF

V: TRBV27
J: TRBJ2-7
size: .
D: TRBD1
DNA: TGTGCCAGCAGTCCCCAGGGGGCTCGGAACGAGCAGTACTTC
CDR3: CASSPQGARNEQYF

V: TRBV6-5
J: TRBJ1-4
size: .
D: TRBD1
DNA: TGTGCCAGCAGAAGCGGGACAGTGAATGAAAAACTGTTTTTT
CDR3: CASRSGTVNEKLFF

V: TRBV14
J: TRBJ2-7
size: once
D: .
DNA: TGTGCCAGCAGCCAACTGTCGTACGAGCAGTACTTC
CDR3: CASSQLSYEQYF

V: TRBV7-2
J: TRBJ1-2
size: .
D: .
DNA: TGTGCCAGCAGCTTAGAACATATAAACTATGGCTACACCTTC
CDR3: CASSLEHINYGYTF

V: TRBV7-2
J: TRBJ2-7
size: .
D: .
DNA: TGTGCCAGCAGCCCACGGCCTAGGGGGGACGAGCAGTACTTC
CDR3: CASSPRPRGDEQYF

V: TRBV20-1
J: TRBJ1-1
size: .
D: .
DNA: TGCAGTGCTGCCGACACTGAAGCTTTCTTT
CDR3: CSAADTEAFF

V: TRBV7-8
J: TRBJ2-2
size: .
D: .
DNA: TGTGCCAGCAGCACCCGACAGATCGTTAACACCGGGGAGCTGTTTTTT
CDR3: CASSTRQIVNTGELFF

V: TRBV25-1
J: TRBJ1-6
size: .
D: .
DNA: TGTGCCAGCAGCGACACGGGTAATTCACCCCTCCACTTT
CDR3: CASSDTGNSPLHF

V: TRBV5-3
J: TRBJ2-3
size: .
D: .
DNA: TGTGCCGCCCACGGACACCCATTCCCCCATAGTCCTCCAGATACGCAGTATTTT
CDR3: CAAHGHPFPHSPPDTQYF

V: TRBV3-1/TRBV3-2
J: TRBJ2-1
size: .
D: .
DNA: TGTGCCAGCAGCCAGGTACTCAGGAATGAGCAGTTCTTC
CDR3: CASSQVLRNEQFF

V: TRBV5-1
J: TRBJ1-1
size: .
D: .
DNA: TGCGCCAGCAGCTTTGCAGGGAGCAACATGAACACTGAAGCTTTCTTT
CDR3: CASSFAGSNMNTEAFF

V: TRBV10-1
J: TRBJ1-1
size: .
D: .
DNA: TGCGCCAGCACCAGGGACGGAGGGACTGAAGCTTTCTTT
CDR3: CASTRDGGTEAFF

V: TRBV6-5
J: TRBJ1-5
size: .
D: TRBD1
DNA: TGTGCCAGCAGGCTTACAGGGGGTAGGGATCAGCCCCAGCATTTT
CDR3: CASRLTGGRDQPQHF

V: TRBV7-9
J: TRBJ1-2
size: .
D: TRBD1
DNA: TGTGCCAGCAGCTCAGACACAGGGGGCTGGGGCTACACCTTC
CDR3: CASSSDTGGWGYTF

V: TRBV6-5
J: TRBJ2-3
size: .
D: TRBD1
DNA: TGTGCCAGCAGTCCTCAGGGACAGGCCACAGATACGCAGTATTTT
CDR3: CASSPQGQATDTQYF

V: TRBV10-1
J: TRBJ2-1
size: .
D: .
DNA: TGCGCCAGCAGTCCCCTCAGGGGGGTGATAAATGAGCAGTTCTTC
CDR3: CASSPLRGVINEQFF

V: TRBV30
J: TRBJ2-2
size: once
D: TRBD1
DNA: TGTGCCTGGAGTGTACAGACAGGGACCGGGGAGCTGTTTTTT
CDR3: CAWSVQTGTGELFF

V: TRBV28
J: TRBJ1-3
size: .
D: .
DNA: TGTGCCAGCACCCAGGCGGGAAAGGGAAACACCATATATTTT
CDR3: CASTQAGKGNTIYF

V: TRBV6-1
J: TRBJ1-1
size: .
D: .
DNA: TGTGCCAGCAGTGACAGGGACCGACTGAACACTGAAGCTTTCTTT
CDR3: CASSDRDRLNTEAFF

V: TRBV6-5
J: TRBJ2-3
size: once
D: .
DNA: TGTGCCACCTCGGACACGTACACAGATACGCAGTATTTT
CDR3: CATSDTYTDTQYF

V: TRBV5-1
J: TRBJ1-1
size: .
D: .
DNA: TGCGCCAGCAGCCTGGCTTCGGGGGGTCGCACTGAAGCTTTCTTT
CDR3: CASSLASGGRTEAFF

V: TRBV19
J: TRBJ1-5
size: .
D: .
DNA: TGTGCCAGTAGTTGGGGCAGGGGTCGGCGGGACAATCAGCCCCAGCATTTT
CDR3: CASSWGRGRRDNQPQHF

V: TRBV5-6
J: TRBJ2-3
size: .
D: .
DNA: TGTGCCAGCAGCTCGGGACTCCACACAGATACGCAGTATTTT
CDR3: CASSSGLHTDTQYF

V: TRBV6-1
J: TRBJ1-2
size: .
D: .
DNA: TGTGCCAGCAGTGAAGCGCATAGAGGGGGTGGTGGCTACACCTTC
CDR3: CASSEAHRGGGGYTF

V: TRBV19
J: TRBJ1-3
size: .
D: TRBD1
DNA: TGTGCCAGTAGTATCTGGGACAGGGGGCCTGGAAACACCATATATTTT
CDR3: CASSIWDRGPGNTIYF

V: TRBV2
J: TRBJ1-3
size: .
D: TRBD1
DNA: TGTGCCAGCAGTGGGACAGGGGGCTCGTCGGGAAACACCATATATTTT
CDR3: CASSGTGGSSGNTIYF

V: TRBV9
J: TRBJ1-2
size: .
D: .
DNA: TGTGCCAGCAGCCTTGCGGGGGGCTATGGCTACACCTTC
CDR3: CASSLAGGYGYTF

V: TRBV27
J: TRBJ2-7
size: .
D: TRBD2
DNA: TGTGCCAGCAGTTTATTTAGCGGGGGGGCATCAGTTCTGTACTTC
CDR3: CASSLFSGGASVLYF

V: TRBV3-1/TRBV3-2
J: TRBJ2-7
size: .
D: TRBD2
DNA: TGTGCCTCTAGCGGGGTTAACGAGCAGTACTTC
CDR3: CASSGVNEQYF

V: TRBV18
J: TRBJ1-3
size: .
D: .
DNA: TGTGCCAGCTCACCACCGAACAGAATCTCTGGAAACACCATATATTTT
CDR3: CASSPPNRISGNTIYF

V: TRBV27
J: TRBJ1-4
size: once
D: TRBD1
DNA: TGTGCCAGCAGTATAGACGGGACAGGGGGCGGTCGTGAAAAACTGTTTTTT
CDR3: CASSIDGTGGGREKLFF

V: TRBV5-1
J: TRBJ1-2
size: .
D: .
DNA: TGCGCCAGCAGGGATAGCCACTATGGCTACACCTTC
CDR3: CASRDSHYGYTF

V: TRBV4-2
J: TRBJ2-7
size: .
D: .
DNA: TGTGCCAGCAGCCAAGACAGGGGAAGCTACGAGCAGTACTTC
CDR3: CASSQDRGSYEQYF

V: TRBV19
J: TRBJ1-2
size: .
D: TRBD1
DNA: TGTGCCAGTAGCACCGGGACAGGGGGCGGCTACTATGGCTACACCTTC
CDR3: CASSTGTGGGYYGYTF

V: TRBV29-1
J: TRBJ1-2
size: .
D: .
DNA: TGCAGCGTTGAAGACGAACACTATGGCTACACCTTC
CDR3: CSVEDEHYGYTF

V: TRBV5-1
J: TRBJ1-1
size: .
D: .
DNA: TGCGCCAGCAGCTTGGTGGGATATAACACTGAAGCTTTCTTT
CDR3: CASSLVGYNTEAFF

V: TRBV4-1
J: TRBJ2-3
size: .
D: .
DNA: TGCGCCAGCAGCCAAGATACAGGGCGAGATACGCAGTATTTT
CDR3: CASSQDTGRDTQYF

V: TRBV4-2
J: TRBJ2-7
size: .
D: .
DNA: TGTGCCAGCAGCCAAGAAGGGCAGGGAGGCTACGAGCAGTACTTC
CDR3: CASSQEGQGGYEQYF